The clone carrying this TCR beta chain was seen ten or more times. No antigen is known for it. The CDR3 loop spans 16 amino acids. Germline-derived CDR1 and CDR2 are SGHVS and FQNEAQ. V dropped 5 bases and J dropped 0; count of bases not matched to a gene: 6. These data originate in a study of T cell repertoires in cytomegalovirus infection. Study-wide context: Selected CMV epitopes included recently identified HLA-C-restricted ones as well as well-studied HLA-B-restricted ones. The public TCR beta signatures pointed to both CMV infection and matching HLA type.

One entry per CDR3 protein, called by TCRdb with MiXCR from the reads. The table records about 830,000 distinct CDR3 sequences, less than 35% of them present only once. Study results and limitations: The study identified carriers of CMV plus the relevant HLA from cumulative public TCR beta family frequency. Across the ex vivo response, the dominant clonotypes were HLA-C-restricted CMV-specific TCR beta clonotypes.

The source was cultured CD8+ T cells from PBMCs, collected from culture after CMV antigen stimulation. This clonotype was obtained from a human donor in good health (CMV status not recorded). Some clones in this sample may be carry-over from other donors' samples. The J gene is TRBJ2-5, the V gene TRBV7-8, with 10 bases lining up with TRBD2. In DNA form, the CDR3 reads TGTGCCAGCAGCCAGTCTAGCGGGGGTTACCAAGAGACCCAGTACTTC. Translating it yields CASSQSSGGYQETQYF.